Sequencing of this T cell receptor beta chain was carried out in a study of cytomegalovirus exposure and HLA in healthy donors. The study, taken as a whole, reports: Across donors, most TCRs were seen rarely, yet some public ones were widespread.

With respect to this clone: Its antigen remains unidentified.

CDR1 and CDR2 (germline): LGHNA, YSLEER. V lost 3 bases and J lost 8; bases outside the gene matches: 9. CDR3 size: 15 residues. The PCR employed 60 Vbeta primers together with 13 Jbeta primers. Original analysis: Per a later analysis, the number of unique TCR beta chains was about 80 million, of which 10 million to 11 million were shared. Repertoires were generated with immunoSEQ multiplex PCR, while TCRdb's copy carries only in-frame clones and drops some. Clone size and V and J calls were adopted from that table, with D and trimming inferred from the DNA. The repertoire holds over 95,000 clones, with 70% to 85% as singletons. The donors were healthy bone marrow donors.

V gene TRBV4-3 combines with J gene TRBJ2-2; 7 bases agree with TRBD1. The specimen was PBMCs. The receptor comes from a man aged 40-55 years in good health and CMV-seropositive. CDR3 protein: CASSQLYRGGGELFF. The CDR3, as DNA: TGCGCCAGCAGCCAGCTATACAGGGGCGGAGGGGAGCTGTTTTTT.